This T cell receptor (beta chain) was retrieved from a study of CD8 T cells in ankylosing spondylitis. Study-level results: Within ankylosing spondylitis blood, a TCR beta motif made up of under 10 highly homologous variants appeared to be characteristic.

This clonotype was recorded at least ten times. Its antigen remains unidentified. Germline V CDR1 and CDR2: MGHRA, YSYEKL. J was trimmed by 0 bases and V by 2 bases; bases with no gene match: 5. CDR3 length equals 16 residues. Making the TCR beta libraries involved quantitative 5'-RACE with molecular barcodes. Each CDR3 protein is one row after TCRdb ran MiXCR on the 5' RACE reads. This table has 200,000 to 300,000 distinct CDR3 sequences, about 11% appearing once. The sequencing sample was made of blood, either unsorted or a sorted T cell fraction (not recorded which). This sequence originates from a male donor with ankylosing spondylitis or in good health (not recorded which). V gene TRBV4-1 combines with J gene TRBJ1-2; 8 nucleotides align to TRBD1. The CDR3 loop reads CASSQPLTGANYGYTF. The CDR3, as DNA: TGCGCCAGCAGCCAACCCTTGACAGGGGCTAACTATGGCTACACCTTC.